This TCR beta chain is from a study of shared clonotypes between healthy human individuals (dated by TCRdb to about 2020). For the wider study: Three men and a couple of women, aged 18 to 49 years, made up the cohort. For each donor, CD4 naive and CD4 memory were each given three plates, CD8 naive was given two plates, and CD8 memory was given one plate. Different laboratories and diverse techniques were used to prepare libraries and sequence TCR repertoires, to increase sequencing depth and limit assay-specific biases. Per donor, leukapheresis produced somewhere between about 0.94 and 9 billion PBMCs. To estimate repertoire size and how much clonotype sharing occurs between individuals, the study deeply sequenced the blood TCR repertoires of several healthy adults.

Comment on this clone: The antigen this receptor binds is unknown. It has no much larger one-base neighbor in the sample; base qualities were not kept.

TCR CDR3 regions were amplified from genomic DNA by multiplex PCR using the deep immunoSEQ assay. Extracted genomic DNA from each cell subset was spread evenly across all wells of several immunoSEQ 96-well plates, with each plate serving as a replicate. For sorted subsets, about 200 ng genomic DNA, equal to 25,000 to 35,000 T cell genomes, was loaded into each replicate PCR. Purified libraries were quantified with a Qubit 3.0 fluorometer, sized on a Bioanalyzer 2100, and re-quantified with the KAPA Library Quantification kit. A separate single-read 150-cycle Illumina NextSeq 550 flow cell was used to sequence each immunoSEQ 96-well plate. In the paper's pipeline: Because the immunoSEQ output held only junctional sequences and lacked quality scores, the filtering could not match the filtering applied to full-length reads. Sequences were annotated with PyIR, a Python wrapper for IgBLAST v1.9, using IMGT germline references to assign V/J genes and CDR3. Reads with weak V/J assignments (E-value above 1e-6), missing CDR3, stop codons, out-of-frame junctions, or ambiguous translated residues were removed. A V3J clonotype was defined by an identical inferred V gene, J gene, and CDR3 amino acid sequence. Percentage overlap between repertoires was computed as shared unique clonotypes divided by the size of the smaller repertoire. Three approaches were used to assess repertoire richness: RTK rarefaction, the Chao1 estimator, and Recon v2.1 estimates of unobserved clonotypes. For all TCRbeta clonotypes obtained by the gDNA method from a handful of donors, generation probabilities were computed with OLGA. Entries here come from immuneACCESS through TCRdb and include only in-frame sequences with V and J called. Some clones fail to appear in such tables; in the studies checked, an unresolved V gene covers under half of the shortfall, and the cause of the remainder is unknown. D and trimming come from the DNA, and the V and J calls and clone size come from that table. The sample data list under 1,100,000 clones, and 65% to 80% of these were observed just once. About 1.4% of the sample goes to the ten largest clones.

The trim is 8 bases for V and 0 bases for J, with a gap of 8 bases between the germline ends. CDR1 and CDR2 (MGHDK, SYGVNS) derive from the germline V gene. The CDR3 goes from the cysteine to the phenylalanine over 13 residues. CDR3 DNA is the only sequence kept; it has 39 bases, read in frame from the first base. Overall results and qualifications from the work: Incomplete sequencing was indicated by rarefaction of sorted-subset datasets, despite the large sequencing depth. Approximately 5% of naive CD4, 3% to 3.5% of naive CD8, roughly 2.5% of memory CD4, and 0.4% of memory CD8 clonotypes were shared across several donors. Naive subsets generally had larger estimated clonotype richness than memory subsets. Compared with non-shared clonotypes, clonotypes shared by all four sorted-subset donors had higher generation probabilities. The genetic and exposure-history diversity represented was limited by the small number of donors. Based on pairwise subsampling, the degree of clonotype sharing among donors was expected to be affected by sequencing depth. Sampling was restricted to blood, and TCR repertoires in tissues likely differ from the TCR repertoires found in blood.

Donors were healthy HIV-negative adults with no recently reported acute infections or vaccinations. Only Caucasian adults living in Nashville, Tennessee, USA were represented among the donors. CD4+ T cells were enriched through magnetic negative selection, after which naive cells were positively selected on CD45RA and the remaining negative fraction served as the memory subset. After blood collection by leukapheresis, PBMCs were isolated using Ficoll-Histopaque density gradient centrifugation and then cryopreserved in the vapor phase of liquid nitrogen. Analytical flow cytometry was used to check the purity and quantity of each magnetically sorted T cell population. Each sorted fraction had its genomic DNA isolated and then quantified by UV absorbance on a Nanodrop 2000c.

This TCR was recovered from a man aged 18 to 29 in good health. Here the chain combines TRBV25-1 and TRBJ1-5; no D gene can be assigned with confidence. The source material was memory CD4+ T cells sorted from blood. Per the publication, the cell subset or site label means: CD45RA-negative fraction. For the CDR3, the sequence is CASPQNSNQPQHF. The nucleotide sequence reads as follows: TGTGCCAGCCCTCAAAATAGCAATCAGCCCCAGCATTTT. Joined to the reference TRBV25-1 and TRBJ1-5 proteins, this CDR3 gives the full variable domain: EADIYQTPRYLVIGTGKKITLECSQTMGHDKMYWYQQDPGMELHLIHYSYGVNSTEKGDLSSESTVSRIRTEHFPLTLESARPSHTSQYLCASPQNSNQPQHFGDGTRLSIL.